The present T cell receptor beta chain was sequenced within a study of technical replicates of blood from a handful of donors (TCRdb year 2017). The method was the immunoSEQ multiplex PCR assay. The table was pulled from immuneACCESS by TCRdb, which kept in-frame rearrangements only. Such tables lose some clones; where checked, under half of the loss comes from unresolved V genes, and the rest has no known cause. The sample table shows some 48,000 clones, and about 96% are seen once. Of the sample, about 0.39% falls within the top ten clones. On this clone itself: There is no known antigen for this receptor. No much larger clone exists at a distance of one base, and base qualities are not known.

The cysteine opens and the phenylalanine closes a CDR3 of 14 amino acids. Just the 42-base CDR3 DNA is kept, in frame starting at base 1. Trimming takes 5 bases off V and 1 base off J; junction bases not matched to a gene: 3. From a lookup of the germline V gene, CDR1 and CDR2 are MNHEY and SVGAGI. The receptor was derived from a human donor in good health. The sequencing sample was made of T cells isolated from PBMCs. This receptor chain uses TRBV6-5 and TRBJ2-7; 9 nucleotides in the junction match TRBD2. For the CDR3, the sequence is CASSLAGTSYEQYF. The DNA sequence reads TGTGCCAGCAGTCTAGCGGGAACTTCCTACGAGCAGTACTTC.